Listed here are 14 T cell receptor beta chains from one sample, sequenced in a study of blood T cell repertoires in COVID-19. Using immunoSEQ multiplex PCR, the repertoire was profiled, and TCRdb retains in-frame clones only, with some absent. The sample records fewer than 500,000 clones, 85% to 90% being singletons. Sequenced material: peripheral blood. These receptor sequences come from a woman aged 30 to 39 with acute or convalescent COVID-19.

This sequence joins TRBV7-9 and TRBJ1-2; D is perhaps TRBD1 (6 bases). V dropped 1 base and J dropped 3 bases, with 12 bases sitting between them. The CDR3 has 15 amino acids. Germline V gives CDR1 SEHNR, CDR2 FQNEAQ (reference sequence). CDR3 sequence reads: CASSLGLTGDYGYTF. CDR3 nucleotides: TGTGCCAGCAGCTTAGGTCTGACAGGTGACTATGGCTACACCTTC.

V gene TRBV28 combines with J gene TRBJ2-1; weak D call: TRBD2 (5 bases). CDR3 length: 14 amino acids. Trimming removed 3 bases from V and 5 bases from J, with 11 bases in between. Germline loops: CDR1 MDHEN, CDR2 SYDVKM. The CDR3 DNA sequence: TGTGCCAGCAGTTTGCCCAGAGGGAACAATGAGCAGTTCTTC. As protein: CASSLPRGNNEQFF.

This clone is a singleton in its sample. The chain combines TRBV5-4 with TRBJ2-3; 8 nucleotides align to TRBD2. The germline V gene encodes CDR1 SGHNT and CDR2 YYREEE (reference sequence). V shed 6 bases, J shed 0 bases, and the junction held 9 bases outside the gene matches. The CDR3 is made up of 16 amino acids. CDR3 sequence: CASKRGGGPSTDTQYF. Here the CDR3 DNA reads TGTGCCAGCAAACGGGGCGGGGGGCCGAGCACAGATACGCAGTATTTT.

The V gene is TRBV5-1, the J gene TRBJ2-5, with 7 bases lining up with TRBD2. V dropped 0 bases and J dropped 7; count of bases not matched to a gene: 6. Germline CDR1 SGHRS, CDR2 YFSETQ. This CDR3 comprises 14 residues. In nucleotides, the CDR3 is TGCGCCAGCAGCTTGGTCGCGGGGGAGGGGACCCAGTACTTC. Translating it yields CASSLVAGEGTQYF.

This chain uses TRBV19 with TRBJ1-5; tentatively, D is TRBD1 (6 bases). V lost 7 bases and J 3 bases, leaving 22 bases between the germline ends. There are 17 residues in the CDR3. CDR1 is LNHDA, CDR2 SQIVND, per germline (reference sequence). CDR3 sequence (DNA): TGTGCCAGTACCCCTTTAGGTAGACAGGCGAACAATCAGCCCCAGCATTTT. The encoded protein is CASTPLGRQANNQPQHF. Using reference TRBV19 and TRBJ1-5 for the parts outside the CDR3, the full variable domain is DGGITQSPKYLFRKEGQNVTLSCEQNLNHDAMYWYRQDPGQGLRLIYYSQIVNDFQKGDIAEGYSVSREKKESFPLTVTSAQKNPTAFYLCASTPLGRQANNQPQHFGDGTRLSIL.

The chain uses TRBV28 and TRBJ2-7; weak D call: TRBD2 (5 bases). The CDR3 length is 14 residues. Between the trimmed V and J ends, which lost 3 bases and 0 bases, there was a span of 9 bases. The germline gives CDR1 MDHEN, CDR2 SYDVKM. The CDR3 coding sequence is TGTGCCAGCAGTTTTCTAGCCTACTCCTACGAGCAGTACTTC. Protein product: CASSFLAYSYEQYF. Based on the CDR3 plus reference TRBV28 and TRBJ2-7, the full variable domain is DVKVTQSSRYLVKRTGEKVFLECVQDMDHENMFWYRQDPGLGLRLIYFSYDVKMKEKGDIPEGYSVSREKKERFSLILESASTNQTSMYLCASSFLAYSYEQYFGPGTRLTVT.

The V call is TRBV24-1, the J call TRBJ2-5, with D possibly TRBD1 on 6 matching bases. The CDR3 runs to 13 residues. From germline, CDR1 is KGHDR and CDR2 SFDVKD. V lost 9 bases to trimming and J lost 0 bases, with 10 bases between them. The DNA of the CDR3 is TGTGCCACCGGGACATCGTACCAAGAGACCCAGTACTTC. Translated, it gives CATGTSYQETQYF.

The genes are TRBV29-1 and TRBJ2-1, with 8 bases fitting TRBD2. The CDR3 consists of 14 residues. J was trimmed by 9 bases and V by 8 bases; bases with no gene match: 15. Germline lookup yields CDR1 SQVTM and CDR2 ANQGSEA. The CDR3 protein is CSHPLYGGAGEQFF. The CDR3 region has the DNA TGCAGCCACCCCCTTTACGGGGGGGCGGGTGAGCAGTTCTTC.

The V gene is TRBV11-3, the J gene TRBJ2-3; tentatively, D is TRBD2 (6 bases). Trimming shortened V by 5 bases and J by 8 bases, and 17 bases separated the two germline ends. The CDR3 loop spans 14 amino acids. Germline V gene sequence: CDR1 SGHNT, CDR2 YENEEA. The CDR3 loop is CASSLHGGKSTQYF. DNA of the CDR3: TGTGCCAGCAGCCTCCACGGGGGAAAGAGTACGCAGTATTTT.

The chain recombines TRBV2 with TRBJ2-7, with D unresolved. Germline V gene data show CDR1 as SNHLY and CDR2 as FYNNEI. V was trimmed by 8 bases and J by 5 bases, leaving 13 bases between them. The CDR3 extends over 12 amino acids. The CDR3 is CASRRSSDEQYF. In nucleotides, the CDR3 is TGTGCCAGCCGCCGGAGTTCAGACGAGCAGTACTTC. Based on the CDR3 plus reference TRBV2 and TRBJ2-7, the full variable domain is EPEVTQTPSHQVTQMGQEVILRCVPISNHLYFYWYRQILGQKVEFLVSFYNNEISEKSEIFDDQFSVERPDGSNFTLKIRSTKLEDSAMYFCASRRSSDEQYFGPGTRLTVT.

At least ten counts were recorded for this clone. The rearrangement joins TRBV10-2 to TRBJ2-2, with 8 nucleotides matching TRBD2. The CDR3 has 15 residues. Trimming took 6 bases from V and 7 from J; bases not matched to a gene: 10. Germline CDR1 reads WSHSY; CDR2 reads SAAADI. CDR3 protein: CASRRSGERGGELFF. Here the CDR3 DNA reads TGCGCCAGCAGGCGTAGCGGGGAACGGGGCGGGGAGCTGTTTTTT.

V usage is TRBV5-8 and J usage is TRBJ2-1; no clear D. With 1 base removed from V and 5 bases from J, the gap between germline ends came to 13 bases. The germline CDR1 and CDR2 sequences are SGHTS and YDEGEE. This CDR3 region has 15 residues. DNA of the CDR3: TGTGCCAGCAGCTTGTTTCCCGGTGAACACAATGAGCAGTTCTTC. It encodes CASSLFPGEHNEQFF.

V and J are TRBV5-1 and TRBJ2-5, with TRBD2 identical over 13 bases. V lost 1 base and J lost 6; bases outside the gene matches: 6. The germline V gene encodes CDR1 SGHRS and CDR2 YFSETQ. The CDR3 totals 16 residues. CDR3: CASSLTSGGAEKTQYF. The CDR3 DNA sequence: TGCGCCAGCAGCTTGACTAGCGGGGGGGCCGAGAAGACCCAGTACTTC.

This chain joins TRBV14 and TRBJ2-2; perhaps TRBD2 as D (7 bases). The V and J ends lost 1 base and 3 bases respectively, with 27 bases between them. The CDR3 loop spans 21 amino acids. CDR1 and CDR2 from the germline V gene are SGHDN and FVKESK. CDR3 loop: CASSQVWGGRTGFPDTGELFF. CDR3 DNA: TGTGCCAGCAGCCAAGTCTGGGGAGGGAGAACAGGGTTTCCCGACACCGGGGAGCTGTTTTTT.